Each of the 24 T cell receptor beta chains below was sequenced from the same sample in a study of T cells in Graves' hyperthyroidism and ophthalmopathy. Researchers amplified the TCR beta CDR3 regions from RNA transcripts. During a first-round RT-PCR of the TCR CDR3, the HTBI primer set was used. TCRdb passed the multiplex PCR reads through MiXCR, listing each CDR3 protein once. The sample has about 420,000 distinct CDR3 sequences; roughly 13% are singletons. The sequenced material came from blood. The receptors here all came from a woman under 30 with Graves' hyperthyroidism.

This clonotype was observed at least ten times. The chain has TRBV2 and TRBJ1-2; no firm D call. This CDR3 contains 15 residues. Germline lookup yields CDR1 SNHLY and CDR2 FYNNEI. Trimming cost V 6 bases and J 5 bases, with 19 bases left between them. The chain's CDR3 is CASSAVLNRQYGYTF. For the CDR3, the DNA is TGTGCCAGCAGCGCTGTACTGAACAGACAATATGGCTACACCTTC.

CDR3 amino acids: CASSQAGQLVPHEQFF. The DNA for the CDR3 is TGCGCCAGCAGCCAAGCGGGCCAACTAGTACCGCATGAGCAGTTCTTC. The genes are TRBV4-1 and TRBJ2-1; tentative D call: TRBD2 (5 bases). V was shortened by 1 base and J by 8 bases, with 18 bases between the two germline ends. The CDR3 length is 16 residues. Germline V gene lookup returns CDR1 MGHRA and CDR2 YSYEKL.

The V and J genes are TRBV7-2 and TRBJ2-5; 10 bases agree with TRBD1. The CDR3 totals 15 residues. Germline V gene sequence: CDR1 SGHTA, CDR2 FQGNSA. V gave up 4 bases and J gave up 2 bases; unmatched junction bases: 4. As DNA, the CDR3 is TGTGCCAGCAGCTCGACAGGGGGCGGTCAAGAGACCCAGTACTTC. It codes for CASSSTGGGQETQYF.

This clonotype has more than one count but fewer than ten. This chain connects TRBV7-8 to TRBJ2-2; 7 bases fit TRBD2. The CDR3 runs to 17 residues. Trimming took 4 bases from V and 7 from J; bases not matched to a gene: 15. In germline, CDR1 is SGHVS, CDR2 FQNEAQ. CDR3 protein: CASSSPGGGRLVGELFF. CDR3 nucleotides: TGTGCCAGCAGCTCCCCGGGGGGAGGGCGGCTGGTCGGGGAGCTGTTTTTT. The complete variable domain, with remaining parts taken from reference TRBV7-8 and TRBJ2-2, reads GAGVSQSPRYKVAKRGQDVALRCDPISGHVSLFWYQQALGQGPEFLTYFQNEAQLDKSGLPSDRFFAERPEGSVSTLKIQRTQQEDSAVYLCASSSPGGGRLVGELFFGEGSRLTVL.

This clonotype was recorded many times. A much more abundant neighbour one base away suggests this may be a read error. The DNA for the CDR3 is TGTGCCAGCACCCCGGGACAGGGCTACGAGCAGTACTTC. Its translation: CASTPGQGYEQYF. The rearrangement uses TRBV5-6 and TRBJ2-7; 9 nucleotides line up with TRBD1. CDR1 and CDR2 from the germline V gene are SGHDT and YYEEEE. The CDR3 is 13 residues long. Trimming took 6 bases from V and 3 from J; bases not matched to a gene: 4.

This clonotype has a count of ten or more. V and J are TRBV19 and TRBJ1-1; a possible D gene is TRBD1 (6 bases). Between the trimmed V and J ends, which lost 5 bases and 0 bases, there was a span of 16 bases. Germline CDR1 and CDR2: LNHDA and SQIVND (reference sequence). This CDR3 comprises 16 residues. The CDR3 coding sequence is TGTGCCAGTAGTCCGGGACATCTCCTTCTGAACACTGAAGCTTTCTTT. Its translation: CASSPGHLLLNTEAFF.

This clonotype was picked up a small number of times. V is TRBV5-1 and J is TRBJ2-5; D is ambiguous. V lost 4 bases, J lost 1 base, and 11 bases lay in between. This CDR3 has 14 amino acids. CDR1 and CDR2 from the germline V gene are SGHRS and YFSETQ. CDR3 amino acids: CASSLRTPQETQYF. The CDR3 coding sequence is TGCGCCAGCAGCCTCCGGACCCCCCAAGAGACCCAGTACTTC.

This clonotype was detected ten times or more. The CDR3 nucleotides are TGTGCCTGGAGTGGACTAGCGAATTACAATGAGCAGTTCTTC. As protein: CAWSGLANYNEQFF. J is TRBJ2-1 and V is TRBV30; 8 nucleotides match TRBD2. The CDR3 covers 14 residues. The germline V gene has CDR1 GTSNPN and CDR2 SVGIG (reference sequence). The ends lost 1 base at V and 4 bases at J; junction bases unmatched: 3.

Ten or more counts support this clonotype. The chain uses TRBV11-2 and TRBJ1-1; 8 bases align to TRBD1. The junction had 5 bases not matched to a gene; V was cut back by 5 bases and J by 0 bases. The CDR3 sequence is 15 residues long. CDR1 is SGHAT and CDR2 is FQNNGV in the germline V gene. For the CDR3, the DNA is TGTGCCAGCAGCCCAGGGACAGGTTTGAACACTGAAGCTTTCTTT. Protein product: CASSPGTGLNTEAFF. Together with reference TRBV11-2 and TRBJ1-1, the CDR3 gives the full variable domain: EAGVAQSPRYKIIEKRQSVAFWCNPISGHATLYWYQQILGQGPKLLIQFQNNGVVDDSQLPKDRFSAERLKGVDSTLKIQPAKLEDSAVYLCASSPGTGLNTEAFFGQGTRLTVV.

This clonotype was seen only a few times. The chain couples TRBV19 to TRBJ1-5, with TRBD1 matching over 9 bases. V shed 5 bases, J shed 7 bases, and the junction held 9 bases outside the gene matches. The CDR3 is made up of 15 amino acids. Per the germline V gene, CDR1 is LNHDA and CDR2 is SQIVND (reference sequence). The CDR3 DNA reads TGTGCCAGTAGTGTACCGGGACAGGGTTTCCAGCCCCAGCATTTT. Amino acids: CASSVPGQGFQPQHF.

This clonotype was recorded a few times. The chain joins TRBV5-1 to TRBJ1-6; 11 bases fit TRBD1. V trimming: 4 bases; J trimming: 9 bases; junction bases outside the gene matches: 3. The CDR3 is 14 residues long. Germline lookup yields CDR1 SGHRS and CDR2 YFSETQ. Here the CDR3 DNA reads TGCGCCAGCAGCCCCGGACAGGGGGCTTCACCCCTCCACTTT. Encoded protein: CASSPGQGASPLHF.

The rearrangement joins TRBV28 to TRBJ2-7; no clear D gene. The CDR3 consists of 13 residues. Trimming removed 5 bases from V and 5 bases from J, with 13 bases in between. The germline V gene has CDR1 MDHEN and CDR2 SYDVKM. The CDR3 sequence is CASSLTGDNEQYF. The CDR3 region has the DNA TGTGCCAGCAGTCTAACTGGCGACAACGAGCAGTACTTC.

This clonotype was seen only a few times. The chain's CDR3 is CSVLKRTTDTQYF. CDR3 sequence (DNA): TGCAGCGTTCTAAAGAGGACCACAGATACGCAGTATTTT. The genes are TRBV29-1 and TRBJ2-3, with unresolved D. Germline values: CDR1 SQVTM, CDR2 ANQGSEA. Deletions cut 5 bases from V and 2 bases from J, with 11 bases between. This CDR3 region has 13 residues.

V and J are TRBV7-8 and TRBJ2-5, with TRBD1 identical over 9 bases. The CDR3 runs to 16 residues. Trimming at V came to 3 bases and at J to 3 bases, leaving 8 bases not matched to a gene. CDR1 and CDR2 (germline): SGHVS, FQNEAQ. CDR3 nucleotides: TGTGCCAGCAGCTTGTCCGGGACAGGGTACGAAGAGACCCAGTACTTC. Amino acid sequence: CASSLSGTGYEETQYF.

To note about this clonotype: This sequence may be a read error, since a much larger clone differs from it by one base. CDR3 nucleotides: TGTGCCAGCAGTTACCAGATCTCGAGCACTGAAGCTTTCTTT. It yields the protein CASSYQISSTEAFF. This chain links TRBV6-2 or TRBV6-3 with TRBJ1-1; D uncertain. The germline V gene encodes CDR1 MNHEY and CDR2 SVGEGT. Trimming cost V 2 bases and J 4 bases, with 11 bases left between them. The CDR3 contains 14 residues.

J is TRBJ2-6 and V is TRBV9; D ambiguous. The germline CDR1 and CDR2 sequences are SGDLS and YYNGEE. Trimming took off 1 base at V and 6 bases at J, with 14 bases between the two ends. The CDR3 has 16 amino acids. CDR3 sequence: CASSVSGFAEANVLTF. CDR3 coding DNA: TGTGCCAGCAGCGTATCAGGTTTCGCCGAGGCCAACGTCCTGACTTTC.

Many counts were recorded for this clonotype. The V call is TRBV7-8, the J call TRBJ1-5; perhaps TRBD1 as D (5 bases). V was pared by 5 bases and J by 3 bases, with 11 bases between. This CDR3 spans 14 amino acids. Germline V gene data show CDR1 as SGHVS and CDR2 as FQNEAQ. The CDR3 coding sequence is TGTGCCAGCAGCGGAGGGGTCGTCAATCAGCCCCAGCATTTT. This sequence encodes CASSGGVVNQPQHF.

The sample holds many counts of this clonotype. The chain combines TRBV6-2 or TRBV6-3 with TRBJ2-7; D remains ambiguous. This CDR3 region has 15 residues. Trimming left V 5 bases short and J 3 bases short, with 17 bases between. Germline V lookup: CDR1 MNHEY, CDR2 SVGEGT. The CDR3 coding sequence is TGTGCCAGCAGTCCGCGGACCGACCCCCTCTACGAGCAGTACTTC. As protein: CASSPRTDPLYEQYF.

Many counts were recorded for this clonotype. The chain uses TRBV5-6 and TRBJ1-2; TRBD1 is a possible D gene (6 bases). Trimming took off 4 bases at V and 8 bases at J, with 21 bases between the two ends. Germline CDR1 is SGHDT and CDR2 is YYEEEE. This CDR3 comprises 15 residues. The CDR3 bases are TGTGCCAGCAGCCCACCGATTTACAGGGTGGGAGGCTACACCTTC. Translating it yields CASSPPIYRVGGYTF.

Ten or more counts support this clonotype. The V gene is TRBV12-3 or TRBV12-4, the J gene TRBJ2-3; the match to TRBD1 covers 7 bases. The trim removed 2 bases at V and 3 bases at J, leaving 11 bases unmatched. CDR3 length equals 17 residues. This chain's CDR3 is CASSLPVDRDVTDTQYF. As DNA, the CDR3 is TGTGCCAGCAGTTTACCGGTCGACAGGGATGTAACAGATACGCAGTATTTT.

This clonotype was counted ten times or more. The chain recombines TRBV5-6 with TRBJ1-1; D gene unclear. The V and J ends lost 4 bases and 14 bases respectively, with 24 bases between them. Germline V gene lookup returns CDR1 SGHDT and CDR2 YYEEEE. The CDR3 is made up of 14 amino acids. The CDR3 region has the DNA TGTGCCAGCAGCCTTTCGTTCGGTGGAACCTCGACCTTCTTT. Protein sequence: CASSLSFGGTSTFF.

This clonotype was counted many times. This chain links TRBV6-1 with TRBJ1-2; TRBD1 might be the D (5 bases). The germline CDR1 and CDR2 sequences are MNHNS and SASEGT. The V and J ends lost 7 bases and 6 bases respectively, with 15 bases between them. CDR3 length: 13 residues. Here the CDR3 reads CASKLARAHGYTF. In DNA form, the CDR3 reads TGTGCCAGCAAGCTCGCCAGGGCTCATGGCTACACCTTC.

The V and J genes are TRBV18 and TRBJ1-1; D is perhaps TRBD1 (5 bases). This CDR3 has 14 amino acids. Germline V gene sequence: CDR1 KGHSH, CDR2 LQKENI. The V end was cut by 8 bases, the J end by 5 bases, with 18 bases between. This CDR3 is CASLWGGEWTEAFF. The CDR3 DNA is TGTGCCAGCCTCTGGGGGGGTGAGTGGACTGAAGCTTTCTTT.

This clonotype was detected only a few times. The V and J genes are TRBV4-2 and TRBJ1-6, with TRBD1 identical over 9 bases. This CDR3 is built from 14 residues. CDR1 is LGHNA and CDR2 is YNFKEQ in the germline V gene. Germline trimming cut 1 base from V and 8 bases from J; bases unmatched to any gene: 0. This CDR3 reads CASSQGDRDSPLHF. The CDR3 coding sequence is TGTGCCAGCAGCCAAGGGGACAGGGATTCACCCCTCCACTTT.